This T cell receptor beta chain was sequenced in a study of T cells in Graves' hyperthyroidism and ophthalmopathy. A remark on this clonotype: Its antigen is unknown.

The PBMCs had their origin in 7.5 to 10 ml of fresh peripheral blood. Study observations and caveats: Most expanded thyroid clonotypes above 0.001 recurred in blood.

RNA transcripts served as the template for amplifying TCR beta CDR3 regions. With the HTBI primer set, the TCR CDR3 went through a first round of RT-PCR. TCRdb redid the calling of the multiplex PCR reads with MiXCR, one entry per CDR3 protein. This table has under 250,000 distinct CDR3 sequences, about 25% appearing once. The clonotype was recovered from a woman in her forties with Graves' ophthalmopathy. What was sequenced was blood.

This CDR3 is CASKPNIQGDGELFF. The CDR3 nucleotides are TGTGCCAGCAAGCCTAATATACAGGGTGACGGGGAGCTGTTTTTT. The chain couples TRBV6-1 to TRBJ2-2, with a tentative D call TRBD1 (6 bases). V was clipped by 7 bases and J by 7 bases, with 19 bases between them. CDR3 length equals 15 residues. The germline gives CDR1 MNHNS, CDR2 SASEGT.